These 14 T cell receptor beta chains came from one sample sequenced in a study of cytomegalovirus exposure and HLA in healthy donors. The table came from immunoSEQ multiplex PCR; TCRdb's copy has only in-frame clones and leaves some out. This sample has about 270,000 clones; approximately 86% occur once, and the top ten carry around 1%. Material: PBMCs. Receptors originate from a woman aged 18 to 35 in good health and CMV-seronegative.

The chain uses TRBV2 and TRBJ2-5; a possible D gene is TRBD2 (5 bases). Trimming took 6 bases from V and 7 from J, leaving 15 bases between them. Germline CDR1 reads SNHLY; CDR2 reads FYNNEI. The CDR3 length is 13 residues. The CDR3 loop reads CASSAGPWGTQYF. The DNA of the CDR3 is TGTGCCAGCAGCGCGGGCCCTTGGGGGACCCAGTACTTC.

This clone came up a few times. The J gene is TRBJ1-3, the V gene TRBV6-5; D is ambiguous. Germline loops: CDR1 MNHEY, CDR2 SVGAGI. The CDR3 loop spans 15 amino acids. V was cut by 2 bases and J by 3 bases, with 11 bases left in between. The CDR3 is CASSYSTALGNTIYF. The DNA of the CDR3 is TGTGCCAGCAGTTACAGTACAGCTCTTGGAAACACCATATATTTT.

The V and J genes are TRBV7-2 and TRBJ1-6; D not certain. CDR1 is SGHTA, CDR2 FQGNSA, per germline. The CDR3 is made up of 16 amino acids. Trimming cost V 5 bases and J 9 bases, with 20 bases left between them. The CDR3 DNA sequence: TGTGCCAGCAGCCAAACCCCTGCTCATTTTAGTTCACCCCTCCACTTT. Its translation is CASSQTPAHFSSPLHF.

V and J are TRBV5-1 and TRBJ2-3; 8 bases line up with TRBD2. V was pared by 4 bases and J by 0 bases, with 7 bases of the junction left unmatched. This CDR3 has 16 amino acids. Per germline, CDR1 SGHRS and CDR2 YFSETQ. The CDR3 bases are TGCGCCAGCAGCGACGTTCTAGCGGGTAGCACAGATACGCAGTATTTT. Encoded protein: CASSDVLAGSTDTQYF.

The chain joins TRBV28 to TRBJ2-3; 9 bases line up with TRBD2. In germline, CDR1 is MDHEN, CDR2 SYDVKM. The CDR3 contains 16 residues. Losses at the gene ends were 1 base for V and 4 bases for J; bases not matched to a gene: 6. CDR3 protein: CASSLSGGRAPDTQYF. Written as DNA, the CDR3 is TGTGCCAGCAGTTTATCGGGCGGGAGGGCCCCAGATACGCAGTATTTT.

The chain carries TRBV5-1 and TRBJ2-7, with D maybe TRBD2 (6 bases). V lost 2 bases, J lost 0 bases, and 9 bases lay in between. There are 14 residues in the CDR3. Germline loops: CDR1 SGHRS, CDR2 YFSETQ. The CDR3 coding sequence is TGCGCCAGCAGCTTTCGGGGGACCTCCTACGAGCAGTACTTC. This gives the protein CASSFRGTSYEQYF. The whole variable domain, remainder taken from reference TRBV5-1 and TRBJ2-7, is KAGVTQTPRYLIKTRGQQVTLSCSPISGHRSVSWYQQTPGQGLQFLFEYFSETQRNKGNFPGRFSGRQFSNSRSEMNVSTLELGDSALYLCASSFRGTSYEQYFGPGTRLTVT.

This chain uses TRBV29-1 with TRBJ2-2, with a weak D call TRBD2 (6 bases). CDR1 is SQVTM and CDR2 is ANQGSEA in the germline V gene. Trimming took off 6 bases at V and 4 bases at J, with 12 bases between the two ends. This CDR3 is 13 amino acids long. CDR3 DNA: TGCAGCGTCGAGGAGGGGTCCACCGGGGAGCTGTTTTTT. This translates into CSVEEGSTGELFF.

This clone was found once. The chain recombines TRBV7-2 with TRBJ1-1; maybe TRBD1 (5 bases). Trimming removed 5 bases from V and 3 bases from J, with 13 bases in between. CDR3 length: 14 amino acids. From germline, CDR1 is SGHTA and CDR2 FQGNSA. The CDR3 DNA follows: TGTGCCAGCAGCCCGGGGGTGGCTTACACTGAAGCTTTCTTT. Translation gives CASSPGVAYTEAFF.

The rearrangement uses TRBV7-2 and TRBJ2-7; tentatively, D is TRBD2 (6 bases). Germline CDR1 is SGHTA and CDR2 is FQGNSA. Deletions cut 2 bases from V and 6 bases from J, with 14 bases between. The CDR3 extends over 14 amino acids. The DNA of the CDR3 is TGTGCCAGCAGCTTAATCCAGGGAGCGGGCGAGCAGTACTTC. This sequence encodes CASSLIQGAGEQYF.

The V call is TRBV6-1, the J call TRBJ1-3; 8 nucleotides match TRBD1. Germline trimming cut 6 bases from V and 3 bases from J; bases unmatched to any gene: 7. Looked up from germline, CDR1 is MNHNS and CDR2 is SASEGT. The CDR3 has 15 residues. CDR3 coding DNA: TGTGCCAGCAGCGGACTACAGGGGGGTGGAAACACCATATATTTT. As protein: CASSGLQGGGNTIYF.

This chain uses TRBV30 with TRBJ2-7; tentative D call: TRBD2 (6 bases). V lost 5 bases to trimming and J lost 3 bases, with 11 bases between them. The germline gives CDR1 GTSNPN, CDR2 SVGIG (reference sequence). CDR3 length equals 12 residues. This chain's CDR3 is CAWGLGGYEQYF. As DNA, the CDR3 is TGTGCCTGGGGACTGGGGGGCTACGAGCAGTACTTC. The variable domain in full, completed from reference TRBV30 and TRBJ2-7, reads SQTIHQWPATLVQPVGSPLSLECTVEGTSNPNLYWYRQAAGRGLQLLFYSVGIGQISSEVPQNLSASRPQDRQFILSSKKLLLSDSGFYLCAWGLGGYEQYFGPGTRLTVT.

This chain uses TRBV14 with TRBJ1-2; no clear D gene. CDR1 is SGHDN and CDR2 is FVKESK in the germline V gene. The V gene lost 0 bases and the J gene lost 9 bases, with 14 bases spanning the gap. There are 14 residues in the CDR3. The CDR3 region is CASSQDLLQSRYTF. The CDR3 DNA is TGTGCCAGCAGCCAAGATCTTTTACAGTCTCGCTACACCTTC.

This chain connects TRBV25-1 to TRBJ1-1; 9 bases align to TRBD1. CDR3 length: 12 amino acids. The ends lost 3 bases at V and 11 bases at J; junction bases unmatched: 4. CDR1 MGHDK and CDR2 SYGVNS come from the germline V gene. CDR3: CASSEGTGRAFF. The CDR3 DNA sequence: TGTGCCAGCAGTGAGGGGACAGGGAGGGCTTTCTTT.

The chain is built from TRBV7-9 and TRBJ1-4, with unresolved D. CDR1 is SEHNR and CDR2 is FQNEAQ in the germline V gene (reference sequence). V shed 4 bases and J shed 5 bases, with 11 bases lying between them. The CDR3 extends over 14 amino acids. This chain's CDR3 is CASSWTEGNEKLFF. The CDR3 nucleotides read TGTGCCAGCAGCTGGACGGAGGGCAATGAAAAACTGTTTTTT.